This TCR beta chain was obtained from a study of T-cell memory formation after mild COVID-19. Each CDR3 protein is one row after TCRdb ran MiXCR on the 5' RACE reads. The data show fewer than 650,000 distinct CDR3 sequences, roughly a fifth seen once. This clonotype was seen a few times. The antigen remains unidentified. This CDR3 has 16 amino acids. V gave up 4 bases and J gave up 2 bases, with 15 bases separating them. Germline-derived CDR1 and CDR2 are KGHDR and SFDVKD. Study observations and caveats: From day 15 to 85, contracting clones were balanced between CD4 and CD8, whereas later expanders leaned toward CD4+. The authors did not confirm SARS-CoV-2 specificity of second-wave clones peaking day 37.

This chain joins TRBV24-1 and TRBJ2-3; the D call may be TRBD1 or TRBD2 (5 bases each). This clonotype was obtained from an adult woman who had mild COVID-19 (a few samples of this study predate the infection). Cell type and time point are not known. Sequencing used PBMCs or a T cell subset sorted from them (not recorded which). DNA of the CDR3: TGTGCCACCAGTGACCGGGACCCCGCCTACACAGATACGCAGTATTTT. Its translation: CATSDRDPAYTDTQYF.